The rows below give T cell receptor beta chains drawn from one sample of a study of blood T cell repertoires in COVID-19. Sequencing was performed with immunoSEQ multiplex PCR; in TCRdb, only in-frame clones are kept and a portion is missing. This sample has more than 85,000 clones, with less than 85% found just once. Material: peripheral blood. The source is a woman aged 80 or older with acute or convalescent COVID-19. The CDR3 runs from the conserved cysteine through the conserved F or W. The D gene is left open where the match is weak. Size tells how often a clone was seen (once, few, many) or the class of an expanded clone, and some rows leave it out.

clone size: .; D gene: TRBD1; J gene: TRBJ1-3; CDR3 length: 16; V gene: TRBV6-5; CDR3 protein: CASSYSRQGVGNTIYF; CDR3 DNA: TGTGCCAGCAGTTACTCCCGACAGGGGGTGGGAAACACCATATATTTT
clone size: once; D gene: TRBD1; J gene: TRBJ1-5; CDR3 length: 16; V gene: TRBV6-5; CDR3 protein: CASSSGTGEVNQPQHF; CDR3 DNA: TGTGCCAGCAGTTCCGGGACAGGCGAAGTCAATCAGCCCCAGCATTTT
clone size: .; D gene: TRBD1; J gene: TRBJ1-2; CDR3 length: 16; V gene: TRBV7-8; CDR3 protein: CASSLQPGQLNYGYTF; CDR3 DNA: TGTGCCAGCAGCCTCCAACCGGGACAGCTGAACTATGGCTACACCTTC
clone size: .; D gene: TRBD1; J gene: TRBJ1-6; CDR3 length: 14; V gene: TRBV6-5; CDR3 protein: CASKADRESRPLHF; CDR3 DNA: TGTGCCAGCAAGGCCGACAGGGAATCCCGACCCCTCCACTTT
clone size: .; D gene: .; J gene: TRBJ1-1; CDR3 length: 11; V gene: TRBV10-3; CDR3 protein: CAISGPGGAFF; CDR3 DNA: TGTGCCATCAGTGGACCGGGTGGAGCTTTCTTT
clone size: once; D gene: .; J gene: TRBJ2-3; CDR3 length: 15; V gene: TRBV2; CDR3 protein: CASSWAVPSTDTQYF; CDR3 DNA: TGTGCCAGCAGTTGGGCAGTACCATCCACAGATACGCAGTATTTT
clone size: few; D gene: .; J gene: TRBJ1-2; CDR3 length: 17; V gene: TRBV5-1; CDR3 protein: CASSPFSDRQINYGYTF; CDR3 DNA: TGCGCCAGCAGCCCTTTTTCGGACAGACAAATCAACTATGGCTACACCTTC
clone size: .; D gene: .; J gene: TRBJ2-5; CDR3 length: 14; V gene: TRBV7-9; CDR3 protein: CASSPGTSQETQYF; CDR3 DNA: TGTGCCAGCAGCCCCGGGACATCCCAAGAGACCCAGTACTTC
clone size: .; D gene: TRBD2; J gene: TRBJ2-3; CDR3 length: 15; V gene: TRBV12-5; CDR3 protein: CASGSGGGAADTQYF; CDR3 DNA: TGTGCTAGTGGTTCGGGCGGGGGGGCCGCAGATACGCAGTATTTT
clone size: .; D gene: .; J gene: TRBJ1-3; CDR3 length: 16; V gene: TRBV11-2; CDR3 protein: CASSLVRDLSGNTIYF; CDR3 DNA: TGTGCCAGCAGCTTAGTCAGGGATCTGTCTGGAAACACCATATATTTT
clone size: .; D gene: .; J gene: TRBJ1-5; CDR3 length: 14; V gene: TRBV9; CDR3 protein: CASSVAGLGQPQHF; CDR3 DNA: TGTGCCAGCAGCGTAGCAGGGCTTGGACAGCCCCAGCATTTT
clone size: .; D gene: .; J gene: TRBJ1-1; CDR3 length: 11; V gene: TRBV28; CDR3 protein: CASSSNTEAFF; CDR3 DNA: TGTGCCAGCTCGTCCAACACTGAAGCTTTCTTT
clone size: .; D gene: .; J gene: TRBJ2-2; CDR3 length: 12; V gene: TRBV7-2; CDR3 protein: CASSFFTGELFF; CDR3 DNA: TGTGCCAGCAGCTTCTTCACCGGGGAGCTGTTTTTT
clone size: .; D gene: TRBD1; J gene: TRBJ1-2; CDR3 length: 13; V gene: TRBV2; CDR3 protein: CASSAGGDRGYTF; CDR3 DNA: TGTGCCAGCAGTGCAGGGGGCGATCGTGGCTACACCTTC
clone size: once; D gene: .; J gene: TRBJ2-5; CDR3 length: 14; V gene: TRBV10-3; CDR3 protein: CAISELHREETQYF; CDR3 DNA: TGTGCCATCAGTGAGTTGCACAGGGAAGAGACCCAGTACTTC
clone size: .; D gene: .; J gene: TRBJ2-5; CDR3 length: 13; V gene: TRBV7-9; CDR3 protein: CASHMIALETQYF; CDR3 DNA: TGTGCCAGCCACATGATAGCCCTGGAGACCCAGTACTTC
clone size: few; D gene: .; J gene: TRBJ2-5; CDR3 length: 14; V gene: TRBV2; CDR3 protein: CASSAHPIGEAQYF; CDR3 DNA: TGTGCCAGCAGTGCACACCCAATCGGTGAGGCCCAGTACTTC
clone size: .; D gene: TRBD2; J gene: TRBJ2-7; CDR3 length: 18; V gene: TRBV29-1; CDR3 protein: CSVNSIGLAGGEDYEQYF; CDR3 DNA: TGCAGCGTTAATTCCATCGGACTAGCGGGAGGGGAGGACTACGAGCAGTACTTC
clone size: .; D gene: TRBD1; J gene: TRBJ2-7; CDR3 length: 16; V gene: TRBV4-1; CDR3 protein: CASSQANDRGTYEQYF; CDR3 DNA: TGCGCCAGCAGCCAAGCTAATGACAGGGGGACCTACGAGCAGTACTTC
clone size: .; D gene: .; J gene: TRBJ2-3; CDR3 length: 13; V gene: TRBV4-2; CDR3 protein: CASSQVPTDTQYF; CDR3 DNA: TGTGCCAGCAGCCAAGTCCCGACAGATACGCAGTATTTT
clone size: .; D gene: TRBD1; J gene: TRBJ2-5; CDR3 length: 15; V gene: TRBV28; CDR3 protein: CASSPHGTGYETQYF; CDR3 DNA: TGTGCCAGCAGTCCCCATGGGACAGGGTACGAGACCCAGTACTTC
clone size: .; D gene: TRBD1; J gene: TRBJ2-5; CDR3 length: 13; V gene: TRBV24-1; CDR3 protein: CATSDGDRETQYF; CDR3 DNA: TGTGCCACCAGTGATGGGGACAGGGAGACCCAGTACTTC
clone size: .; D gene: .; J gene: TRBJ1-1; CDR3 length: 13; V gene: TRBV12-3/TRBV12-4; CDR3 protein: CASSFRRDGEAFF; CDR3 DNA: TGTGCCAGCAGTTTCCGGCGGGACGGTGAAGCTTTCTTT
clone size: .; D gene: TRBD1; J gene: TRBJ1-2; CDR3 length: 14; V gene: TRBV27; CDR3 protein: CASSRDRVIYGYTF; CDR3 DNA: TGTGCCAGCAGCCGGGACAGGGTAATATATGGCTACACCTTC
clone size: .; D gene: .; J gene: TRBJ1-2; CDR3 length: 14; V gene: TRBV3-1/TRBV3-2; CDR3 protein: CASSYQGGERGYTF; CDR3 DNA: TGTGCCAGCAGCTATCAAGGGGGTGAACGGGGCTACACCTTC
clone size: .; D gene: .; J gene: TRBJ1-1; CDR3 length: 11; V gene: TRBV12-3/TRBV12-4; CDR3 protein: CASTENTEAFF; CDR3 DNA: TGTGCCAGCACAGAGAACACTGAAGCTTTCTTT
clone size: .; D gene: .; J gene: TRBJ1-1; CDR3 length: 16; V gene: TRBV24-1; CDR3 protein: CATSDLGGVLNTEAFF; CDR3 DNA: TGTGCCACCAGTGATTTAGGGGGTGTTTTGAACACTGAAGCTTTCTTT
clone size: .; D gene: TRBD1; J gene: TRBJ2-7; CDR3 length: 14; V gene: TRBV2; CDR3 protein: CASSSDRGIDEQYF; CDR3 DNA: TGTGCCAGCAGTTCCGACAGGGGCATCGACGAGCAGTACTTC
clone size: .; D gene: .; J gene: TRBJ1-2; CDR3 length: 15; V gene: TRBV18; CDR3 protein: CASSPPRGSNYGYTF; CDR3 DNA: TGTGCCAGCTCACCACCCAGGGGAAGTAACTATGGCTACACCTTC
clone size: many; D gene: TRBD1; J gene: TRBJ1-4; CDR3 length: 16; V gene: TRBV19; CDR3 protein: CASSIDGTGLSEKLFF; CDR3 DNA: TGTGCCAGTAGTATAGACGGGACAGGGTTGAGTGAAAAACTGTTTTTT
clone size: once; D gene: .; J gene: TRBJ2-2; CDR3 length: 14; V gene: TRBV9; CDR3 protein: CASSDRVSTGELFF; CDR3 DNA: TGTGCCAGCAGCGACAGGGTATCCACCGGGGAGCTGTTTTTT
clone size: once; D gene: TRBD2; J gene: TRBJ2-1; CDR3 length: 17; V gene: TRBV3-1/TRBV3-2; CDR3 protein: CASSQDPGTTTYNEQFF; CDR3 DNA: TGTGCCAGCAGCCAAGATCCCGGGACTACTACCTACAATGAGCAGTTCTTC
clone size: .; D gene: TRBD1; J gene: TRBJ1-5; CDR3 length: 16; V gene: TRBV6-2/TRBV6-3; CDR3 protein: CASSPRTGASNQPQHF; CDR3 DNA: TGTGCCAGCAGTCCCCGGACAGGGGCTAGCAATCAGCCCCAGCATTTT
clone size: few; D gene: .; J gene: TRBJ1-4; CDR3 length: 15; V gene: TRBV4-1; CDR3 protein: CASSQERKGGEKLFF; CDR3 DNA: TGCGCCAGCAGCCAAGAACGAAAAGGGGGAGAAAAACTGTTTTTT
clone size: .; D gene: TRBD1; J gene: TRBJ1-2; CDR3 length: 18; V gene: TRBV5-1; CDR3 protein: CASSLTAQGQGRGYGYTF; CDR3 DNA: TGCGCCAGCAGCTTGACGGCCCAGGGACAGGGCAGGGGCTATGGCTACACCTTC
clone size: .; D gene: TRBD1; J gene: TRBJ1-3; CDR3 length: 19; V gene: TRBV7-2; CDR3 protein: CASSFSIGSQGRPGNTIYF; CDR3 DNA: TGTGCCAGCAGCTTTTCAATTGGATCACAGGGGCGTCCAGGAAACACCATATATTTT
clone size: .; D gene: .; J gene: TRBJ1-5; CDR3 length: 13; V gene: TRBV18; CDR3 protein: CASSPDPRQPQHF; CDR3 DNA: TGTGCCAGCTCACCTGACCCCAGGCAGCCCCAGCATTTT
clone size: .; D gene: .; J gene: TRBJ1-1; CDR3 length: 15; V gene: TRBV7-8; CDR3 protein: CASSLVGGLNTEAFF; CDR3 DNA: TGTGCCAGCAGCCTAGTGGGGGGGCTGAACACTGAAGCTTTCTTT
clone size: .; D gene: .; J gene: TRBJ2-2; CDR3 length: 11; V gene: TRBV28; CDR3 protein: CATGGAGELFF; CDR3 DNA: TGTGCCACTGGAGGGGCCGGGGAGCTGTTTTTT
clone size: .; D gene: TRBD1; J gene: TRBJ1-4; CDR3 length: 15; V gene: TRBV4-2; CDR3 protein: CASSQTTGGVEKLFF; CDR3 DNA: TGTGCCAGCAGCCAAACGACAGGGGGAGTTGAAAAACTGTTTTTT
clone size: .; D gene: TRBD2; J gene: TRBJ2-3; CDR3 length: 18; V gene: TRBV5-1; CDR3 protein: CASSSPGSTSDPTDTQYF; CDR3 DNA: TGCGCCAGCAGCTCTCCGGGGTCAACTAGCGACCCCACAGATACGCAGTATTTT
clone size: few; D gene: TRBD1; J gene: TRBJ1-2; CDR3 length: 14; V gene: TRBV5-4; CDR3 protein: CASSADRVGYGYTF; CDR3 DNA: TGTGCCAGCAGCGCGGACAGGGTTGGGTATGGCTACACCTTC
clone size: .; D gene: .; J gene: TRBJ2-1; CDR3 length: 16; V gene: TRBV5-6; CDR3 protein: CASSSPLVSAYNEQFF; CDR3 DNA: TGTGCCAGCAGCTCCCCGCTGGTTAGCGCATACAATGAGCAGTTCTTC